Below, one T cell receptor (beta chain) is given with its context. Antigen specificity is unknown. Deletions cut 2 bases from V and 0 bases from J, with 8 bases between. This CDR3 spans 15 amino acids. Germline V gives CDR1 MNHEY, CDR2 SMNVEV (reference sequence). The record originates from a study of T cell repertoires in cytomegalovirus infection. One entry per CDR3 protein results from TCRdb running MiXCR on the reads. The repertoire has fewer than 70,000 distinct CDR3 sequences, around 30% of them found once; the top ten carry 45% to 75%. Sample: CD8+ T cells from cultured PBMCs, taken from culture after CMV antigen stimulation. The genes are TRBV27 and TRBJ1-5; D call uncertain. This clonotype originated in a human donor in good health (CMV status not recorded). Some clones in this sample may be carry-over from other donors' samples. The CDR3 is CASSLVGNSNQPQHF. The CDR3 DNA sequence: TGTGCCAGCAGTTTAGTGGGGAATAGCAATCAGCCCCAGCATTTT.